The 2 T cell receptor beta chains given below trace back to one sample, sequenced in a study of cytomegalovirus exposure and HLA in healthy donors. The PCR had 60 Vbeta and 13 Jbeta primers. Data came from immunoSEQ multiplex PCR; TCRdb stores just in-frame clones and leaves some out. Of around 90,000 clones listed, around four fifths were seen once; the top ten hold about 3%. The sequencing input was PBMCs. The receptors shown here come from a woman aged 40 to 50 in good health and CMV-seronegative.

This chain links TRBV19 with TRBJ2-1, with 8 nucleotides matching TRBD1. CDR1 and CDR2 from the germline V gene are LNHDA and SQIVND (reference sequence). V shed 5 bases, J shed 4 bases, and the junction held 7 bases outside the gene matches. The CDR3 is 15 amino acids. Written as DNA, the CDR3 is TGTGCCAGTAGTTCTCTCGGACAGGGATACAATGAGCAGTTCTTC. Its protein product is CASSSLGQGYNEQFF.

As DNA, the CDR3 is TGCGCCAGCACAAGGCTCGCGAGCGACACCGGGGAGCTGTTTTTT. Protein sequence: CASTRLASDTGELFF. The genes are TRBV5-1 and TRBJ2-2; D is ambiguous. Trimming pared 6 bases from V and 3 bases from J, leaving 15 bases between. The CDR3 sequence is 15 residues long. CDR1 is SGHRS and CDR2 is YFSETQ in the germline V gene.